The next 21 T cell receptor beta chains were all read from a single sample in a study of shared clonotypes between healthy human individuals. Naive-designated CD8 cells lacked CD45RO, were positively enriched for CCR7, and omitted terminally differentiated effector memory CD45RA+ cells. Profiling relied on immunoSEQ multiplex PCR, and the TCRdb table lists in-frame clones only, not all of them. The profile shows approximately 2,000,000 clones, approximately 92% of them singletons. Sequencing was carried out using naive CD8+ T cells from PBMCs. The receptors derive from a man aged 18-30 years in good health. Some clones in this sample may be carry-over from other donors' samples.

This clone has a single count. The V call is TRBV6-1, the J call TRBJ2-1; 9 nucleotides align to TRBD1. This CDR3 has 14 residues. CDR1 is MNHNS, CDR2 SASEGT, per germline. With 6 bases clipped from V and 7 bases from J, the junction kept 7 bases outside the gene matches. The CDR3 loop reads CASRGDRVVNEQFF. CDR3 nucleotides: TGTGCCAGCAGAGGGGACAGGGTGGTGAATGAGCAGTTCTTC.

This chain links TRBV2 with TRBJ1-4; no clear D. The CDR3 is 14 residues long. Trimming cost V 8 bases and J 2 bases, with 12 bases left between them. From germline, CDR1 is SNHLY and CDR2 FYNNEI. The CDR3, as DNA: TGTGCCAGCTCCCGGCCTCAGACTAATGAAAAACTGTTTTTT. Translating it yields CASSRPQTNEKLFF.

This clone was observed once. The CDR3 DNA reads TGTGCCTGCGATAACCCTCGGGAGCAGTACTTC. This gives the protein CACDNPREQYF. V gene TRBV7-9 combines with J gene TRBJ2-7; D is undetermined. Trimming stripped 11 bases from V and 7 bases from J, with 15 bases between. This CDR3 is 11 amino acids long. From germline, CDR1 is SEHNR and CDR2 FQNEAQ (reference sequence).

The chain's CDR3 is CASSLAAESYEQYF. The DNA for the CDR3 is TGCGCCAGCAGCCTTGCGGCTGAATCCTACGAGCAGTACTTC. V usage is TRBV4-1 and J usage is TRBJ2-7, with no clear D. V was trimmed by 4 bases and J by 1 base, leaving 11 bases between them. CDR3 size: 14 residues. Germline V lookup: CDR1 MGHRA, CDR2 YSYEKL.

This chain joins TRBV28 and TRBJ1-1, with D perhaps TRBD1 (5 bases). Germline V lookup: CDR1 MDHEN, CDR2 SYDVKM. V gave up 6 bases and J gave up 4 bases, with 27 bases separating them. The CDR3 contains 18 residues. The CDR3 DNA is TGTGCCAGCAGAACAATAATCGCCGGGACGACTAAGTCCACTGAAGCTTTCTTT. This sequence encodes CASRTIIAGTTKSTEAFF. Variable domain in full (rest from reference TRBV28 and TRBJ1-1): DVKVTQSSRYLVKRTGEKVFLECVQDMDHENMFWYRQDPGLGLRLIYFSYDVKMKEKGDIPEGYSVSREKKERFSLILESASTNQTSMYLCASRTIIAGTTKSTEAFFGQGTRLTVV.

The chain links TRBV27 to TRBJ2-7; D remains unclear. This CDR3 is 11 amino acids long. CDR1 and CDR2 (germline): MNHEY, SMNVEV (reference sequence). The V gene lost 8 bases and the J gene lost 6 bases, with 11 bases spanning the gap. CDR3 nucleotide sequence: TGTGCCAGCGCGACCGGCCTCGAGCAGTACTTC. It specifies CASATGLEQYF.

This chain uses TRBV7-8 with TRBJ1-3; D gene unclear. The germline V and J ends were trimmed by 1 base and 3 bases, with 13 bases remaining between them. CDR1 and CDR2 from the germline V gene are SGHVS and FQNEAQ. There are 16 residues in the CDR3. CDR3 in DNA: TGTGCCAGCAGCTTAGGGGTGGGAACTGGTGGAAACACCATATATTTT. The encoded protein is CASSLGVGTGGNTIYF.

This clone showed up just once. This sequence joins TRBV4-3 and TRBJ1-4; no clear D gene. Looked up from germline, CDR1 is LGHNA and CDR2 is YSLEER. CDR3 size: 15 residues. V was cut by 4 bases and J by 8 bases, with 17 bases left in between. Written as DNA, the CDR3 is TGCGCCAGCAGCCGACTAAGAGACGAGGGAGAAAAACTGTTTTTT. As protein: CASSRLRDEGEKLFF.

The chain combines TRBV27 with TRBJ2-7; 9 bases are a match to TRBD2. CDR1 and CDR2 (germline): MNHEY, SMNVEV (reference sequence). Losses at the gene ends were 6 bases for V and 0 bases for J; bases not matched to a gene: 6. The CDR3 runs to 15 residues. CDR3 sequence (DNA): TGTGCCAGCAGGGATCTAGCGGGGATCTCCTACGAGCAGTACTTC. Translating gives CASRDLAGISYEQYF.

On this clone: This same CDR3 is encoded by further DNA sequences in the sample. V and J are TRBV5-6 and TRBJ2-7; D perhaps matches TRBD2 (6 bases). This CDR3 comprises 14 residues. V lost 0 bases to trimming and J lost 3 bases, with 10 bases between them. Germline V gives CDR1 SGHDT, CDR2 YYEEEE. The CDR3 bases are TGTGCCAGCAGCTTGGGGCGGGGATTCTACGAGCAGTACTTC. It encodes CASSLGRGFYEQYF.

This chain links TRBV2 with TRBJ2-1; the match to TRBD1 covers 10 bases. The CDR3 contains 15 residues. Germline values: CDR1 SNHLY, CDR2 FYNNEI. Trimming at V came to 6 bases and at J to 3 bases, leaving 5 bases not matched to a gene. The CDR3 spells CASRADRGHYNEQFF. CDR3 in DNA: TGTGCCAGCAGGGCTGACAGGGGGCACTACAATGAGCAGTTCTTC.

CDR3 residues: CASIRGLQETQYF. CDR3 bases: TGTGCCAGCATCCGGGGACTTCAAGAGACCCAGTACTTC. V gene TRBV6-1 combines with J gene TRBJ2-5; tentatively, D is TRBD2 (6 bases). Trimming left V 7 bases short and J 2 bases short, with 11 bases between. There are 13 residues in the CDR3. From germline, CDR1 is MNHNS and CDR2 SASEGT.

This chain joins TRBV7-9 and TRBJ1-4; D is uncertain. Trimming shortened V by 3 bases and J by 0 bases, and 8 bases separated the two germline ends. The CDR3 consists of 15 residues. The germline CDR1 and CDR2 sequences are SEHNR and FQNEAQ (reference sequence). The CDR3 sequence: CASSFPPATNEKLFF. The CDR3 DNA sequence: TGTGCCAGCAGCTTTCCCCCAGCAACTAATGAAAAACTGTTTTTT.

This clone appeared a few times. The chain employs TRBV19 and TRBJ1-5, with D possibly being TRBD1 (5 bases). CDR3 length: 15 amino acids. Trimming cost V 3 bases and J 3 bases, with 12 bases left between them. In germline, CDR1 is LNHDA, CDR2 SQIVND (reference sequence). As DNA, the CDR3 is TGTGCCAGTAGTATTCAGGGTCCCAACAATCAGCCCCAGCATTTT. Translating gives CASSIQGPNNQPQHF. The full variable domain, its missing parts supplied by reference TRBV19 and TRBJ1-5, is DGGITQSPKYLFRKEGQNVTLSCEQNLNHDAMYWYRQDPGQGLRLIYYSQIVNDFQKGDIAEGYSVSREKKESFPLTVTSAQKNPTAFYLCASSIQGPNNQPQHFGDGTRLSIL.

The rearrangement joins TRBV4-2 to TRBJ1-5; D uncertain. The CDR3 loop spans 14 amino acids. The germline CDR1 and CDR2 sequences are LGHNA and YNFKEQ. Trimming cost V 1 base and J 5 bases, with 9 bases left between them. The CDR3 coding sequence is TGTGCCAGCAGCCAAGGGGCAGTACATCAGCCCCAGCATTTT. Translated: CASSQGAVHQPQHF.

The CDR3 spells CASSLGSGTPGEQYF. The CDR3 DNA reads TGTGCCAGCAGCTTGGGGAGTGGGACCCCAGGCGAGCAGTACTTC. The V gene is TRBV5-6, the J gene TRBJ2-7, with D perhaps being TRBD1 or TRBD2 (5 bases each). With 0 bases removed from V and 6 bases from J, the gap between germline ends came to 16 bases. Germline lookup yields CDR1 SGHDT and CDR2 YYEEEE. CDR3 size: 15 residues.

V is TRBV28 and J is TRBJ2-1; 7 nucleotides match TRBD2. The J segment lost 6 bases and the V segment lost 3 bases, leaving 5 bases of the junction unmatched. The CDR3 runs to 14 residues. Germline CDR1 is MDHEN and CDR2 is SYDVKM. The CDR3 reads CASSLSGESNEQFF. The DNA for the CDR3 is TGTGCCAGCAGTTTGAGCGGGGAATCCAATGAGCAGTTCTTC. The full variable domain, with the rest looked up from reference TRBV28 and TRBJ2-1, is DVKVTQSSRYLVKRTGEKVFLECVQDMDHENMFWYRQDPGLGLRLIYFSYDVKMKEKGDIPEGYSVSREKKERFSLILESASTNQTSMYLCASSLSGESNEQFFGPGTRLTVL.

This chain uses TRBV7-8 with TRBJ2-5; 7 positions match TRBD2. Germline loops: CDR1 SGHVS, CDR2 FQNEAQ. J gave up 5 bases and V 5 bases, and 11 bases lay outside the gene matches. The length of the CDR3 is 15 residues. DNA for the CDR3: TGTGCCAGCAGCCCAAGGAGCGGGATGTGGGAGACCCAGTACTTC. Its translation: CASSPRSGMWETQYF.

The chain recombines TRBV7-9 with TRBJ2-7; D is perhaps TRBD1 or TRBD2 (5 bases each). This CDR3 spans 16 amino acids. The germline gives CDR1 SEHNR, CDR2 FQNEAQ (reference sequence). Trimming took 4 bases from V and 2 from J, leaving 18 bases between them. The CDR3 protein is CASSSDARDGPYEQYF. CDR3 DNA: TGTGCCAGCAGCTCGGATGCCCGGGACGGTCCCTACGAGCAGTACTTC. Filled out from reference TRBV7-9 and TRBJ2-7, the complete variable domain reads DTGVSQNPRHKITKRGQNVTFRCDPISEHNRLYWYRQTLGQGPEFLTYFQNEAQLEKSRLLSDRFSAERPKGSFSTLEIQRTEQGDSAMYLCASSSDARDGPYEQYFGPGTRLTVT.

The chain combines TRBV27 with TRBJ2-2, with D maybe TRBD1 (6 bases). The CDR3 length is 16 residues. In germline, CDR1 is MNHEY, CDR2 SMNVEV (reference sequence). Trimming removed 6 bases from V and 4 bases from J, with 18 bases in between. CDR3 sequence reads: CASSPPTIRGTGELFF. CDR3 DNA sequence: TGTGCCAGCAGCCCTCCCACCATCAGGGGCACCGGGGAGCTGTTTTTT.

This chain links TRBV29-1 with TRBJ1-1; D is perhaps TRBD1 (5 bases). Germline assignment: CDR1 SQVTM and CDR2 ANQGSEA. The CDR3 loop spans 13 amino acids. Trimming removed 7 bases from V and 5 bases from J, with 17 bases in between. CDR3: CSARGGARTEAFF. DNA for the CDR3: TGCAGCGCCCGCGGCGGGGCAAGGACTGAAGCTTTCTTT.